These T cell receptor beta chains were read from a single sample in a study of OX40 agonist ivuxolimab in advanced cancers. Sequenced by immunoSEQ multiplex PCR; TCRdb stores in-frame clones only, minus some. The sample lists some 86,000 clones, over 75% occurring once. The specimen comprised CD4+ or CD8+ T cells sorted from blood, sampled in a trial of the OX40 agonist ivuxolimab. These receptors came from an adult with an advanced solid tumor such as melanoma, head and neck, liver or kidney cancer. The CDR3 runs from the conserved cysteine through the conserved F or W. A D gene is named only where the DNA matches it firmly. The listing skips clone size in some rows; elsewhere it reads once, few, many or a size class.

CDR3,DNA,size,J,V,D
CATSTRLAGVYEQFF,TGTGCCACCAGCACAAGACTAGCGGGAGTCTATGAGCAGTTCTTC,.,TRBJ2-1,TRBV15,TRBD2
CASSQLERDPTPYEQYF,TGTGCCAGCAGCCAGCTCGAACGGGACCCGACGCCCTACGAGCAGTACTTC,.,TRBJ2-7,TRBV14,.
CASSAPGQGETQYF,TGTGCCAGCAGCGCACCCGGACAGGGGGAGACCCAGTACTTC,.,TRBJ2-5,TRBV13,TRBD1
CASSPGLSGANVLTF,TGTGCCAGCAGTCCCGGTCTATCGGGGGCCAACGTCCTGACTTTC,.,TRBJ2-6,TRBV27,.
CASRTGIGGYTF,TGTGCCAGCAGGACAGGGATAGGTGGCTACACCTTC,.,TRBJ1-2,TRBV28,TRBD1
CATSFDKASWNSPLHF,TGTGCCACCAGCTTCGACAAGGCGTCATGGAATTCACCCCTCCACTTT,.,TRBJ1-6,TRBV15,.
CASSQGLDYYSGANVLTF,TGCGCCAGCAGCCAAGGTCTGGACTATTATTCTGGGGCCAACGTCCTGACTTTC,.,TRBJ2-6,TRBV4-1,.
CASRRVAGSYEQYF,TGTGCCAGCAGGCGGGTAGCGGGTTCCTACGAGCAGTACTTC,.,TRBJ2-7,TRBV6-5,TRBD2
CASHPGGREKLFF,TGTGCCAGCCATCCAGGGGGGCGGGAAAAACTGTTTTTT,.,TRBJ1-4,TRBV28,TRBD1
CASSWAGELFF,TGCGCCAGCAGCTGGGCCGGGGAGCTGTTTTTT,.,TRBJ2-2,TRBV5-1,.
CASSLPEYNEQFF,TGTGCCAGCAGCTTACCGGAATACAATGAGCAGTTCTTC,.,TRBJ2-1,TRBV7-6,.
CAILVEETQYF,TGTGCTATCCTTGTAGAGGAGACCCAGTACTTC,many,TRBJ2-5,TRBV7-7,.
CASSLVGGPINEQFF,TGTGCCAGCAGCTTAGTGGGAGGGCCGATCAATGAGCAGTTCTTC,many,TRBJ2-1,TRBV7-3,TRBD2
CSVGGHRDNKGPNYGYTF,TGCAGCGTCGGGGGGCACCGGGACAACAAAGGGCCTAACTATGGCTACACCTTC,few,TRBJ1-2,TRBV29-1,.
CASSRGGQPQHF,TGTGCCAGCTCCCGGGGGGGGCAGCCCCAGCATTTT,.,TRBJ1-5,TRBV7-2,.
CASSADLTATPYEQYF,TGTGCCAGCAGCGCCGATTTAACAGCTACGCCCTACGAGCAGTACTTC,.,TRBJ2-7,TRBV7-9,.
CAAGWSGWDEQFF,TGTGCAGCGGGTTGGTCGGGTTGGGATGAGCAGTTCTTC,.,TRBJ2-1,TRBV7-9,.
CASSWQLAGTDNEQFF,TGTGCCAGCAGTTGGCAACTAGCGGGAACTGATAATGAGCAGTTCTTC,.,TRBJ2-1,TRBV6-4,TRBD2
CASSDGGKDLHNEQFF,TGCGCCAGCAGTGACGGGGGGAAGGATCTACACAATGAGCAGTTCTTC,.,TRBJ2-1,TRBV10-2,TRBD2
CASSSDREGRGANVLTF,TGTGCCAGCAGTTCCGACAGGGAAGGTCGTGGGGCCAACGTCCTGACTTTC,few,TRBJ2-6,TRBV27,TRBD1